This record concerns one T cell receptor (beta chain) sequence. As yet, its antigen is unknown. The CDR3 is 16 residues long. Trimming at V came to 5 bases and at J to 2 bases, leaving 9 bases not matched to a gene. Germline V gene sequence: CDR1 SGHVS, CDR2 FQNEAQ. TCRdb re-called the 5' RACE reads through MiXCR, storing one row per CDR3 protein. The sample has hundreds of thousands of distinct CDR3 sequences, 5.5% to 7% seen once. The data are from a study of identical twins. Notes on the study in general: Cord blood beta clonotypes that were abundant carried fewer insertions, and memory repertoires showed no such trend.

These sequences were also reported in another study, on yellow fever vaccine responses in identical twins.

Sample: memory (CD45RO+) T cells sorted from blood. This receptor was obtained from a woman in her late teens or twenties in good health. V usage is TRBV7-8 and J usage is TRBJ2-5; 9 bases fit TRBD1. In DNA, the CDR3 is TGTGCCAGCAGCCCTATCCCCGGGACAGGGCAAGAGACCCAGTACTTC. It translates to CASSPIPGTGQETQYF.